The sequence of this TCR beta chain was determined in a study of blood T cell repertoires in COVID-19. Authors' analysis steps: Researchers report that nucleated cell counts were estimated from reference gene primer amplification. Sequencing was performed with immunoSEQ multiplex PCR; in TCRdb, only in-frame clones are kept and a portion is missing. That table supplies the V and J calls and clone size; D and trimming were determined from the DNA. This table has 200,000 to 300,000 clones, 80% to 95% appearing once. Germline V gives CDR1 LNHDA, CDR2 SQIVND (reference sequence). Trimming removed 5 bases from V and 9 bases from J; junction bases left unmatched: 7. This CDR3 spans 15 amino acids.

The sample was peripheral blood. The TCR was taken from a person under 35 with COVID-19, enrolled during active disease. This chain joins TRBV19 and TRBJ2-1, with 13 bases matching TRBD2. CDR3 amino acids: CASSSGLAGVGEQFF. CDR3 bases: TGTGCCAGTAGTTCCGGACTAGCGGGAGTTGGTGAGCAGTTCTTC.